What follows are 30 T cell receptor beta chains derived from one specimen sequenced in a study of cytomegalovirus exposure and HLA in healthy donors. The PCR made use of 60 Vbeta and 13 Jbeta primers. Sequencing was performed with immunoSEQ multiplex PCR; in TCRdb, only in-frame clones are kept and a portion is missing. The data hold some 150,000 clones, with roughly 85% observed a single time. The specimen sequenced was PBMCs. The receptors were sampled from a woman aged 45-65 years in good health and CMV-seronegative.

This CDR3 reads CASTKDFRGANTGELFF. The CDR3, as DNA: TGTGCCAGTACCAAGGACTTCCGGGGGGCGAACACCGGGGAGCTGTTTTTT. The rearrangement joins TRBV19 to TRBJ2-2, with 7 bases matching TRBD2. The CDR3 has 17 amino acids. From germline, CDR1 is LNHDA and CDR2 SQIVND (reference sequence). Trimming at V came to 7 bases and at J to 0 bases, leaving 11 bases not matched to a gene.

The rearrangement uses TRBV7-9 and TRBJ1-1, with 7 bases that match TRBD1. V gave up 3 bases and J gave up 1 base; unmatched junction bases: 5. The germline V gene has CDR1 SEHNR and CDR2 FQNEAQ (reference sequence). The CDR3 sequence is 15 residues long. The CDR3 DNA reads TGTGCCAGCAGCTTTTGGACAGGCGAGAACACTGAAGCTTTCTTT. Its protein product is CASSFWTGENTEAFF.

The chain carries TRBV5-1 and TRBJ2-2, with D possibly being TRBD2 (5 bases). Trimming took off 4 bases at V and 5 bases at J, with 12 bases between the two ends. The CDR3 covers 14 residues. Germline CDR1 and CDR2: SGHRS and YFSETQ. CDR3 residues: CASSEGGGTGELFF. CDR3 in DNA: TGCGCCAGCAGCGAAGGAGGAGGTACCGGGGAGCTGTTTTTT.

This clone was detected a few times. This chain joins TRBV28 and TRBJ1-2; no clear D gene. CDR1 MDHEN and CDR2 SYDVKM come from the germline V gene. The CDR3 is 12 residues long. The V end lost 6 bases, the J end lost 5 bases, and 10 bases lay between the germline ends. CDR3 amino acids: CASRPGLYGYTF. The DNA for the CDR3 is TGTGCCAGCAGGCCGGGTCTTTATGGCTACACCTTC.

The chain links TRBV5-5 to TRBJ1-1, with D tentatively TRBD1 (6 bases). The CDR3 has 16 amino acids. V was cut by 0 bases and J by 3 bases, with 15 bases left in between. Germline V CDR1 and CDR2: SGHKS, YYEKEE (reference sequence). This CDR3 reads CASSLALGGHYTEAFF. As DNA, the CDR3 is TGTGCCAGCAGCTTGGCGCTTGGGGGCCATTACACTGAAGCTTTCTTT.

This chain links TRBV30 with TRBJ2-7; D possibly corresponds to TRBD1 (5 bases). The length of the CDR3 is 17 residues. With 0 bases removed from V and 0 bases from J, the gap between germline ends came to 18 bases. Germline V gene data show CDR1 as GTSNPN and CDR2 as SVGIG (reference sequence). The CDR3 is CAWSVLVGATASYEQYF. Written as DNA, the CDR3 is TGTGCCTGGAGTGTCCTAGTGGGTGCGACAGCCTCCTACGAGCAGTACTTC. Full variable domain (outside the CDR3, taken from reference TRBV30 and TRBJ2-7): SQTIHQWPATLVQPVGSPLSLECTVEGTSNPNLYWYRQAAGRGLQLLFYSVGIGQISSEVPQNLSASRPQDRQFILSSKKLLLSDSGFYLCAWSVLVGATASYEQYFGPGTRLTVT.

The CDR3 nucleotides read TGCGCCAGCAGCCAAGGAGTCCGTCCCGGGGCCAACGTCCTGACTTTC. Encoded protein: CASSQGVRPGANVLTF. The gene calls are TRBV4-1 and TRBJ2-6, with D unclear. The CDR3 has 16 amino acids. Trimming cost V 1 base and J 4 bases, with 11 bases left between them. Germline assignment: CDR1 MGHRA and CDR2 YSYEKL.

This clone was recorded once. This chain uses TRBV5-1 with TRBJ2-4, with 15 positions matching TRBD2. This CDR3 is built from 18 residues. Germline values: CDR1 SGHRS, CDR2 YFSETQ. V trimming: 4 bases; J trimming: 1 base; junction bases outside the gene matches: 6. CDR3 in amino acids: CASSGGLAGGTAKNIQYF. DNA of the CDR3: TGCGCCAGCAGCGGGGGACTAGCGGGAGGTACCGCCAAAAACATTCAGTACTTC.

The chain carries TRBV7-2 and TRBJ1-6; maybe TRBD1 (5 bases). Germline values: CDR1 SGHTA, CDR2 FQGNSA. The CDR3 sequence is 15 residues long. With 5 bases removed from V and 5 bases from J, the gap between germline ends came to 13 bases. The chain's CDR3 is CASSTRQPNNSPLHF. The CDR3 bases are TGTGCCAGCAGCACCCGACAGCCGAATAATTCACCCCTCCACTTT.

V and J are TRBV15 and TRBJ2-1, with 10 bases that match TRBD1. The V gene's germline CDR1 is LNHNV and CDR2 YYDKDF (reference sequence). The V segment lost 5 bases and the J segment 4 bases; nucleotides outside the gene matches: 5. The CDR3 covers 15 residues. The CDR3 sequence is CATSLEDRGYNEQFF. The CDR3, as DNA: TGTGCCACCAGCCTCGAGGACAGGGGGTACAATGAGCAGTTCTTC.

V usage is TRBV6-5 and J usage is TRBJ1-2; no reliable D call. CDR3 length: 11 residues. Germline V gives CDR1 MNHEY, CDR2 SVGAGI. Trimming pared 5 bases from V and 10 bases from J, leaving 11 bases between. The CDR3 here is CASSLRGIYTF. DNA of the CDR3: TGTGCCAGCAGTCTACGGGGAATCTACACCTTC.

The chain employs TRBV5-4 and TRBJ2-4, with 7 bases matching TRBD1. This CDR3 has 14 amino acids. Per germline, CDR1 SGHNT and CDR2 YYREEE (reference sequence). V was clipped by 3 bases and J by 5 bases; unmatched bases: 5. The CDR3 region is CASSSRQGQNIQYF. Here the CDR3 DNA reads TGTGCCAGCAGCTCCAGACAGGGACAAAACATTCAGTACTTC.

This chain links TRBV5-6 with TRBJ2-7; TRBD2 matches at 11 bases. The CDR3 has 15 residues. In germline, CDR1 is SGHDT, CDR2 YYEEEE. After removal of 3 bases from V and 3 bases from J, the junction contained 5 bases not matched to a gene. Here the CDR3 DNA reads TGTGCCAGCAGCTCGCCGGGACTAGCGGTCTACGAGCAGTACTTC. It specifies CASSSPGLAVYEQYF.

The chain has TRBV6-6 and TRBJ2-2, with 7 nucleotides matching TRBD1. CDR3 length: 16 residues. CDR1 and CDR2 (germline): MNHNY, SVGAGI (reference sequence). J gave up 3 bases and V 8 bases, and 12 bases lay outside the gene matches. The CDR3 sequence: CASRDSTTRDTGELFF. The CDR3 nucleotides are TGTGCCAGCCGGGACAGTACTACTAGGGACACCGGGGAGCTGTTTTTT.

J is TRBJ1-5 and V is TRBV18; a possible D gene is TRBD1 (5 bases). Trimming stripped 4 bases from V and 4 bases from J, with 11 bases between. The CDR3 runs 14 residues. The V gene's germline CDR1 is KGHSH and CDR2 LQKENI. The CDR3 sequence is CASSRPTENQPQHF. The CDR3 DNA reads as TGTGCCAGCTCACGCCCGACAGAGAATCAGCCCCAGCATTTT.

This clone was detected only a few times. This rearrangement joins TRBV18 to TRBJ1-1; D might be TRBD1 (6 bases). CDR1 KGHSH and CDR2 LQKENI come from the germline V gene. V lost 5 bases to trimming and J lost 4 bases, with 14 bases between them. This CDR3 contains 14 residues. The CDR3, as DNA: TGTGCCAGCTCATCAACAGGGATTTCCACTGAAGCTTTCTTT. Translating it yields CASSSTGISTEAFF.

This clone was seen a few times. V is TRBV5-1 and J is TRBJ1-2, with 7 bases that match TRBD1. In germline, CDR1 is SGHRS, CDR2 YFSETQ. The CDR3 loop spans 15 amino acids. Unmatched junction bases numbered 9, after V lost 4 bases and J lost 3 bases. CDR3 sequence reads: CASSPSGTDDYGYTF. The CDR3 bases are TGCGCCAGCAGCCCTTCTGGGACAGACGACTATGGCTACACCTTC.

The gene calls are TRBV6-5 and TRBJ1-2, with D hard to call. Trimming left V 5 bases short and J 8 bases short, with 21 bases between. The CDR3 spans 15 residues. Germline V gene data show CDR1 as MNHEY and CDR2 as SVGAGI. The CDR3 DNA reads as TGTGCCAGCAGTAAAACCCAGGTGTTAGATAGAGGCTACACCTTC. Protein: CASSKTQVLDRGYTF.

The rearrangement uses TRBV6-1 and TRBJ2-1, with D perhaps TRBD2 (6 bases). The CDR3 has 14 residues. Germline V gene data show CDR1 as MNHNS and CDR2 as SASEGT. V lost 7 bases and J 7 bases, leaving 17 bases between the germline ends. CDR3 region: CASTGGRRLNEQFF. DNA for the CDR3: TGTGCCAGCACCGGGGGACGCCGGCTGAATGAGCAGTTCTTC.

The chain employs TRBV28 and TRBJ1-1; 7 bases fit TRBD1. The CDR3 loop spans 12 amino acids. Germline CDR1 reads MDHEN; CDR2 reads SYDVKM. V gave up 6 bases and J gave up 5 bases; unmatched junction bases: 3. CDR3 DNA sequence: TGTGCCAGCAGGTCAGGGGGGACTGAAGCTTTCTTT. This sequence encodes CASRSGGTEAFF.

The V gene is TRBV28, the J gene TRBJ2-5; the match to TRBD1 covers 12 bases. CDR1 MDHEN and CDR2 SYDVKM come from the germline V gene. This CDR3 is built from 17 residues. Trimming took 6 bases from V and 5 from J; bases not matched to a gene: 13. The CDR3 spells CASRPMRGTGGWETQYF. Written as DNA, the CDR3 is TGTGCCAGCAGGCCGATGCGGGGGACAGGGGGCTGGGAGACCCAGTACTTC.

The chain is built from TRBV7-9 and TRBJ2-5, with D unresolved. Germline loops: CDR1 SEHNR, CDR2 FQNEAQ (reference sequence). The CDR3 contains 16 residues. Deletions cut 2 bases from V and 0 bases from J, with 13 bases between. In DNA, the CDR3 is TGTGCCAGCAGCTTATTTCCGACATCGAACCAAGAGACCCAGTACTTC. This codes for CASSLFPTSNQETQYF.

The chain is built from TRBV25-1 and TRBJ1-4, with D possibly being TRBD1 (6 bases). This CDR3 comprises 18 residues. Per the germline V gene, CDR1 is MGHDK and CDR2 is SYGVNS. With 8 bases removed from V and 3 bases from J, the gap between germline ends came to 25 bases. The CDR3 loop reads CASGSPVGGARANEKLFF. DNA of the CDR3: TGTGCCAGCGGGTCCCCAGTGGGGGGGGCGAGGGCTAATGAAAAACTGTTTTTT.

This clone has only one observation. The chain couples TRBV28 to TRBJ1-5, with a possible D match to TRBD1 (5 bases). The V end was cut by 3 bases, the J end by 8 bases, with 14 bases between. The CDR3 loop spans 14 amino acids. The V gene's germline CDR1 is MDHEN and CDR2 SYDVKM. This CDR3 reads CASSLGQGNEPQHF. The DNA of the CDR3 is TGTGCCAGCAGTTTGGGCCAGGGAAATGAGCCCCAGCATTTT.

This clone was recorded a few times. CDR3 amino acids: CASSPRQLTTNEKLFF. CDR3 bases: TGTGCCAGCTCACCACGGCAACTAACAACTAATGAAAAACTGTTTTTT. The chain employs TRBV18 and TRBJ1-4, with D hard to call. V was clipped by 1 base and J by 0 bases, with 9 bases between them. Looked up from germline, CDR1 is KGHSH and CDR2 is LQKENI. The CDR3 length is 16 residues.

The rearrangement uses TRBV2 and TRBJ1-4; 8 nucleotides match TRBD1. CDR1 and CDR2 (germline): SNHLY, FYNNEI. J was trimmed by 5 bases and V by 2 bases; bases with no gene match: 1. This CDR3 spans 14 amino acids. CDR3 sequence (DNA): TGTGCCAGCAGTGAACGGACAGGGAATGAAAAACTGTTTTTT. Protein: CASSERTGNEKLFF.

Here the CDR3 DNA reads TGTGCCAGCAGTTTAATAAAGGGGGACTATGGCTACACCTTC. Its translation is CASSLIKGDYGYTF. The V gene is TRBV28, the J gene TRBJ1-2; weak D call: TRBD1 (6 bases). Germline-derived CDR1 and CDR2 are MDHEN and SYDVKM. The CDR3 covers 14 residues. Trimming stripped 2 bases from V and 3 bases from J, with 10 bases between.

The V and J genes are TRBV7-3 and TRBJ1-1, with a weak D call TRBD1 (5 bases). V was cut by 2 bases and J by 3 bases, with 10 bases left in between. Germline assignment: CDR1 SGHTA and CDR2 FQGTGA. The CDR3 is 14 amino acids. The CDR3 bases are TGTGCCAGCAGCTTAGGGGCGGGATACACTGAAGCTTTCTTT. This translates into CASSLGAGYTEAFF.

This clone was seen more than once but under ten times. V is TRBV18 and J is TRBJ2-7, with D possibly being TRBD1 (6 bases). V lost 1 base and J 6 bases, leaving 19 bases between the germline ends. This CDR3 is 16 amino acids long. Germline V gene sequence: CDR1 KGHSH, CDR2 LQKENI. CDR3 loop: CASSPRSGPGVAEQYF. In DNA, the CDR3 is TGTGCCAGCTCACCACGTTCGGGACCAGGGGTGGCCGAGCAGTACTTC.

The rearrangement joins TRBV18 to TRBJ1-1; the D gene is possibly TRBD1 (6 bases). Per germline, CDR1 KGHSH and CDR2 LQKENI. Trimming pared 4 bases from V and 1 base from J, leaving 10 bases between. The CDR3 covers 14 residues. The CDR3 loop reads CASSRTVQNTEAFF. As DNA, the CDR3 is TGTGCCAGCTCACGGACAGTCCAGAACACTGAAGCTTTCTTT.